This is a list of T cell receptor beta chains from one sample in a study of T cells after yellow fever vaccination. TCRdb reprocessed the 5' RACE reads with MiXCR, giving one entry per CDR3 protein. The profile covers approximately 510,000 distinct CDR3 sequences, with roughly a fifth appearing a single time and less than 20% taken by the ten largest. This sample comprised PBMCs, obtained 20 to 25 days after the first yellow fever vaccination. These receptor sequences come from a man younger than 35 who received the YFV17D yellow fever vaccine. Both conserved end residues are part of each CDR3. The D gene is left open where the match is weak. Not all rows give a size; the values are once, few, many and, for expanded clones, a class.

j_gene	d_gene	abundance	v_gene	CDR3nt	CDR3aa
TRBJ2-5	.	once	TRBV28	TGTGCCAGCCGAGCGGCGGGACGCGAGACCCAGTACTTC	CASRAAGRETQYF
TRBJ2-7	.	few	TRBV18	TGTGCCAGCTCACCTGGTATTCCGGGCCCAACCTACGAGCAGTACTTC	CASSPGIPGPTYEQYF
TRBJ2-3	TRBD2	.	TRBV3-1	TGTGCCAGCAGCCACCAGACTAGCGGGGCAGATACGCAGTATTTT	CASSHQTSGADTQYF
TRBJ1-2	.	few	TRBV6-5	TGTGCCAGCAGTTTCACCGGGGATCTTAGTAACTATGGCTACACCTTC	CASSFTGDLSNYGYTF
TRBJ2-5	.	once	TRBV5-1	TGCGCCAGCAGCGCCCGGACTCCCCGGGGGGAGACCCAGTACTTC	CASSARTPRGETQYF
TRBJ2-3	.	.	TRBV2	TGTGCCAGCAGCCCCCGTGACGGGGCGGATACGCAGTATTTT	CASSPRDGADTQYF
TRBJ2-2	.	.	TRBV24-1	TGTGCCACCAGTGATACTATTCTGGGGGAGCTGTTTTTT	CATSDTILGELFF
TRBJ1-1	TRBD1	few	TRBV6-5	TGTGCCAGCAGTTACGACAGGGTTAAGAACACTGAAGCTTTCTTT	CASSYDRVKNTEAFF
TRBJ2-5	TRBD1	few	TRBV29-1	TGCAGCGCCGAGAGGGGGCTACAAGAGACCCAGTACTTC	CSAERGLQETQYF
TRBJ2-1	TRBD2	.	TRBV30	TGTGCCCTAGTTGGGGGGGCCTACAATGAGCAGTTCTTC	CALVGGAYNEQFF
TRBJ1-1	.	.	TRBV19	TGTGCCAGTATTGCGAGCTACAACCTGAACACTGAAGCTTTCTTT	CASIASYNLNTEAFF
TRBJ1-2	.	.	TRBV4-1	TGCGCCAGCAGCCAAGACTCAGAGAACTATGGCTACACCTTC	CASSQDSENYGYTF
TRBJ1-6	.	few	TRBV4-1	TGCGCCAGCAGCCAAGAGAGCACCTATAATTCACCCCTCCACTTT	CASSQESTYNSPLHF
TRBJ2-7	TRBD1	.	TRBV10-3	TGTGCCATCAGTGATCCCCAGGGGGCGAACAACGAGCAGTACTTC	CAISDPQGANNEQYF
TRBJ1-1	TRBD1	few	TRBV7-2	TGTGCCAGCAGCAACGACAGGGGGACTAACACTGAAGCTTTCTTT	CASSNDRGTNTEAFF
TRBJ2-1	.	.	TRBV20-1	TGCAGTGCTAGGTCTCGGAATTACAATGAGCAGTTCTTC	CSARSRNYNEQFF
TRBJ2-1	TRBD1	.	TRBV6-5	TGTGCCAGCAGTTATTTCCCGGGACAGGGAGGCGATCCCTACAATGAGCAGTTCTTC	CASSYFPGQGGDPYNEQFF
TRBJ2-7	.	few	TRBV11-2	TGTGCCAGCAGCTCCGGTCAGGACGGTCCTTTTTACGAGCAGTACTTC	CASSSGQDGPFYEQYF
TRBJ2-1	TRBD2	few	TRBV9	TGTGCCAGCAGCGTATTCGCTTTCGGGGGGGGCCCGAGGGATGAGCAGTTCTTC	CASSVFAFGGGPRDEQFF
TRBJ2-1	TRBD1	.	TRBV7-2	TGTGCCAGCACCCCGTGGGACAGAACCTACAATGAGCAGTTCTTC	CASTPWDRTYNEQFF
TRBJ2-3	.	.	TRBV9	TGTGCCAGCAGCGTAGGAGCGTCCCCGGGCACAGATACGCAGTATTTT	CASSVGASPGTDTQYF
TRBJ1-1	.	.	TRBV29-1	TGCAGCGTTGAGGGTTTACCTATGAACACTGAAGCTTTCTTT	CSVEGLPMNTEAFF
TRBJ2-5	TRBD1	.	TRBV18	TGTGCCAGCTCACCGACGACAGGGGAACAGACCCAGTACTTC	CASSPTTGEQTQYF
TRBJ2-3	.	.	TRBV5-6	TGTGCCAGCAGCCTCAGGGGAAGAGGAGATACGCAGTATTTT	CASSLRGRGDTQYF
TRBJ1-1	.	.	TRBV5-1	TGCGCCAGCAGGAAAACAGGGCACCCTGAAGCTTTCTTT	CASRKTGHPEAFF
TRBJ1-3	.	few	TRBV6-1	TGTGCCAGCAGTGCGTTAGGTTTCTCTGGAAACACCATATATTTT	CASSALGFSGNTIYF
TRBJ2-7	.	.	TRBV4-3	TGCGCCAGCAGCCCTTCCCATTCGGCGTGGCCAACCTACGAGCAGTACTTC	CASSPSHSAWPTYEQYF
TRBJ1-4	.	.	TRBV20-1	TGCAGTGCTAGAGATATTCGGAGACAGGTAGTGGATGAAAAACTGTTTTTT	CSARDIRRQVVDEKLFF
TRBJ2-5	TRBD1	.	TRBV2	TGTGCCTACAGGGGGGTCGCAGAGACCCAGTACTTC	CAYRGVAETQYF
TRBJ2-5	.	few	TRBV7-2	TGTGCCAGCAGCTCTACGCAAGAGACCCAGTACTTC	CASSSTQETQYF
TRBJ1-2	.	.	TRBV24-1	TGTGCCACCAGTGATGCTACAGGGAACTATGGCTACACCTTC	CATSDATGNYGYTF
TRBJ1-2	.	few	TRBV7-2	TGTGCCAGCAGCCCAACATCCGGGAACCATTATGGCTACACCTTC	CASSPTSGNHYGYTF
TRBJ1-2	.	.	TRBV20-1	TGCAGTGGGTGGCAGGGTGTAACTGGCTACACCTTC	CSGWQGVTGYTF
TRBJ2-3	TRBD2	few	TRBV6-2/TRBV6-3	TGTGCCAGCAGTTTTGGGACTACCAACACAGATACGCAGTATTTT	CASSFGTTNTDTQYF
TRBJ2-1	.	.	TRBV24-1	TGTGCCACCAGTGATTGGGGGACCACGGACGCTGAGCAGTTCTTC	CATSDWGTTDAEQFF
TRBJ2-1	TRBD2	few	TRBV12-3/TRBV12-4	TGTGCCAGCAGTTTACTAGCGGGGGGGTGGTTCTTC	CASSLLAGGWFF
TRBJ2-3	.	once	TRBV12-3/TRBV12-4	TGTGCCAGCAGACCCCGGGTCACAGATACGCAGTATTTT	CASRPRVTDTQYF
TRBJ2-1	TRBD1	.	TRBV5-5	TGTGCCAGCAGCCTGCGGACAGGGGGCGGTGAGCAGTTCTTC	CASSLRTGGGEQFF
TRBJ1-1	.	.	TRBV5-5	TGTGCCAGCAGCTTGGTCTCGGGGGGCACTGAAGCTTTCTTT	CASSLVSGGTEAFF
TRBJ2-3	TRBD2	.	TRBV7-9	TGTGCCAGCAGGACACCGGTCAGCGGGGGGACAGATACGCAGTATTTT	CASRTPVSGGTDTQYF
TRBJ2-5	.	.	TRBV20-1	TGCAGTGCGGGTAGCGTTAGAGAGACCCAGTACTTC	CSAGSVRETQYF
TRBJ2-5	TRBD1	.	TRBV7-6	TGTGCCAGCAGCCCAGGGGGCGCGAAGACCCAGTACTTC	CASSPGGAKTQYF
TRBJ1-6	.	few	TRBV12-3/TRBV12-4	TGTGCCAGCAGTTCCGGTCCCAGGGACTCACCCCTCCACTTT	CASSSGPRDSPLHF
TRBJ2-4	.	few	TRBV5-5	TGTGCCAGCAGCCTCGCCGGTGGCATTCAGTACTTC	CASSLAGGIQYF
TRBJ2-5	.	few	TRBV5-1	TGCGCCAGCAGCTTGGTGGACCAGCAAGAGACCCAGTACTTC	CASSLVDQQETQYF
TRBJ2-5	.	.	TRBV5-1	TGCGCCAGCAGCCGCGGACCCACAAGGCAGGAGACCCAGTACTTC	CASSRGPTRQETQYF
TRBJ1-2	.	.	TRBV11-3	TGTGCCAGCAGCTTAGTAGGTGGCTACACCTTC	CASSLVGGYTF
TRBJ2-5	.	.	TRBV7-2	TGTGCCAGCAGCTTAGGGGGGGCGATGGAGACCCAGTACTTC	CASSLGGAMETQYF
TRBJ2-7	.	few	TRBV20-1	TGCAGTGCGGAACCGGGGCTCACCTACGAGCAGTACTTC	CSAEPGLTYEQYF
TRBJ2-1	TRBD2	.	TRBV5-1	TGCGCCAGCAGCTTGGTGGGACTAGAGACGAATGAGCAGTTCTTC	CASSLVGLETNEQFF
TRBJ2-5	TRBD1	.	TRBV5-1	TGCGCCAGCAGCTCTGGACAGGGGGAAGAGACCCAGTACTTC	CASSSGQGEETQYF
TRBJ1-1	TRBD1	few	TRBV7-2	TGTGCCAGCAGCACTTCATTTTGGACAGGGATGACTGAAGCTTTCTTT	CASSTSFWTGMTEAFF
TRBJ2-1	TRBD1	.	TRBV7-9	TGTGCCAGCCCCTCAAGACAGGGTCAGCAGTTCTTC	CASPSRQGQQFF
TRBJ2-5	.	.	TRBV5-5	TGTGCCAGCAGCCCCGAGATCCTCTTCACAGAGACCCAGTACTTC	CASSPEILFTETQYF
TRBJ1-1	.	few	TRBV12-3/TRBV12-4	TGTGCCAGCAGTTTAACGGGGAGGAGGACTGAAGCTTTCTTT	CASSLTGRRTEAFF